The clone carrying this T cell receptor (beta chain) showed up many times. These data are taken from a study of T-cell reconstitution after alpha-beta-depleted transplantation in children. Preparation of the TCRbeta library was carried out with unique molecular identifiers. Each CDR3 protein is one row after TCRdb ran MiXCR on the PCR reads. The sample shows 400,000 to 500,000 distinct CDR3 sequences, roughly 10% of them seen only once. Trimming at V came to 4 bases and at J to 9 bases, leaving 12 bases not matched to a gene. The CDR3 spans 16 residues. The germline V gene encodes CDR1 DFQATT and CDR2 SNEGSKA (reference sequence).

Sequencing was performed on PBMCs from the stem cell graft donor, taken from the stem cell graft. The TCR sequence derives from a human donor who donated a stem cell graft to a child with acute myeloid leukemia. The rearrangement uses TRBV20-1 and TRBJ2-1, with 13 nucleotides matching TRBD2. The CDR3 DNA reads TGCAGTGCTAAACCTGCCGGGACTAGCGGGATAGGTGAGCAGTTCTTC. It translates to CSAKPAGTSGIGEQFF.